A selection of T cell receptor beta chains follows, all from one sample in a study of T cell repertoires in cytomegalovirus infection. A single record per CDR3 protein comes from TCRdb applying MiXCR to the reads. The data hold some 480,000 distinct CDR3 sequences, with 30% to 35% observed a single time. These receptors have no identified antigens. Sequenced here: cultured PBMCs, sampled from culture after CMV antigen stimulation. These receptors all stem from a human donor in good health (CMV status not recorded). Some clones in this sample may be carry-over from other donors' samples. The CDR3 runs from the conserved cysteine through the conserved F or W. The D gene is left open where the match is weak. Some rows have no size entry. The others give once, few or many, or a class for an expanded clone.

V gene,J gene,D gene,clone size,CDR3 protein,CDR3 DNA
TRBV27,TRBJ2-7,NA,few,CASSFQGAYEQYF,TGTGCCAGCAGTTTCCAAGGGGCCTACGAGCAGTACTTC
TRBV7-2,TRBJ2-1,TRBD2,many,CASSLVAGVGEQFF,TGTGCCAGCAGCTTAGTAGCGGGGGTAGGCGAGCAGTTCTTC
TRBV25-1,TRBJ1-2,NA,NA,CASTLDGYYGYTF,TGTGCCAGCACTCTGGACGGGTACTATGGCTACACCTTC
TRBV11-2,TRBJ2-2,NA,NA,CASSLGALFTGELFF,TGTGCCAGCAGCTTAGGAGCGTTATTCACCGGGGAGCTGTTTTTT
TRBV7-2,TRBJ2-3,NA,many,CASSIGASTDTQYF,TGTGCCAGCAGCATCGGGGCTAGCACAGATACGCAGTATTTT
TRBV6-5,TRBJ2-1,TRBD2,NA,CASSYWASGKGEQFF,TGTGCCAGCAGTTACTGGGCTAGCGGGAAAGGTGAGCAGTTCTTC
TRBV27,TRBJ2-7,NA,NA,CASSPSVGPLYEQYF,TGTGCCAGCAGCCCCAGCGTGGGGCCACTCTACGAGCAGTACTTC
TRBV7-9,TRBJ2-3,TRBD2,NA,CASSYTSGSADTQYF,TGTGCCAGCAGTTATACTAGCGGGAGTGCAGATACGCAGTATTTT
TRBV4-1,TRBJ2-3,TRBD2,NA,CASSYASGRVADTQYF,TGCGCCAGCAGCTATGCTAGCGGGAGAGTGGCGGATACGCAGTATTTT
TRBV7-2,TRBJ1-4,NA,NA,CASSIGQTYEKLFF,TGTGCCAGCAGTATAGGACAGACGTATGAAAAACTGTTTTTT
TRBV27,TRBJ1-6,TRBD1,NA,CASSSSSGGRGSPLHF,TGTGCCAGCAGTTCCTCATCAGGGGGTCGTGGTTCACCCCTCCACTTT
TRBV7-2,TRBJ2-1,TRBD2,many,CASSPGLAYNEQFF,TGTGCCAGCAGCCCTGGACTAGCCTACAATGAGCAGTTCTTC
TRBV2,TRBJ2-1,TRBD2,many,CASSVGLAGGGEQFF,TGTGCCAGCAGTGTCGGACTAGCGGGAGGGGGTGAGCAGTTCTTC
TRBV19,TRBJ2-1,NA,NA,CASSRVGGGRNEQFF,TGTGCCAGTAGTAGAGTGGGAGGGGGCCGGAATGAGCAGTTCTTC
TRBV12-3/TRBV12-4,TRBJ1-2,NA,NA,CASIKDWSYGYTF,TGTGCCAGCATCAAGGACTGGAGCTATGGCTACACCTTC
TRBV6-2/TRBV6-3,TRBJ2-3,TRBD2,many,CASRDSGVTDTQYF,TGTGCCAGCAGAGATAGCGGGGTCACAGATACGCAGTATTTT
TRBV7-2,TRBJ2-2,TRBD2,once,CASGVGVAGGAAGELFF,TGTGCCAGCGGGGTGGGCGTAGCGGGAGGGGCGGCCGGGGAGCTGTTTTTT
TRBV11-2,TRBJ2-2,NA,NA,CASPGWASTGELFF,TGTGCCAGCCCCGGGTGGGCGAGCACCGGGGAGCTGTTTTTT
TRBV10-3,TRBJ1-1,NA,NA,CATQRAEMNTEAFF,TGTGCCACCCAACGGGCAGAAATGAACACTGAAGCTTTCTTT
TRBV4-1,TRBJ1-1,TRBD1,many,CASSHSGTGDTEAFF,TGCGCCAGCAGCCACAGCGGGACAGGCGACACTGAAGCTTTCTTT
TRBV6-5,TRBJ2-3,TRBD2,few,CASSYVGEGDTQYF,TGTGCCAGCAGTTACGTTGGGGAGGGAGATACGCAGTATTTT
TRBV20-1,TRBJ2-3,TRBD2,few,CSATSGRAADTQYF,TGCAGTGCTACTAGCGGGAGGGCGGCAGATACGCAGTATTTT
TRBV11-2,TRBJ2-1,TRBD2,few,CASSAIAGDYNEQFF,TGTGCCAGCAGCGCTATAGCGGGTGACTACAATGAGCAGTTCTTC
TRBV7-3,TRBJ2-5,NA,NA,CASSFGSTETQYF,TGTGCCAGCAGCTTTGGTTCGACTGAGACCCAGTACTTC
TRBV7-6,TRBJ1-2,NA,few,CASSLEESGRLNGYTF,TGTGCCAGCAGCTTAGAGGAAAGCGGCAGGTTGAATGGCTACACCTTC
TRBV7-9,TRBJ1-3,NA,NA,CASTGILNTIYF,TGTGCCAGCACCGGGATTTTGAACACCATATATTTT
TRBV7-3,TRBJ2-3,TRBD2,few,CASSPIVGAKGLAGASTDTQYF,TGTGCCAGCAGCCCAATAGTCGGGGCGAAGGGACTAGCGGGAGCTAGCACAGATACGCAGTATTTT
TRBV6-5,TRBJ2-7,TRBD1,many,CASSYDVGQGVYEQYF,TGTGCCAGCAGTTACGATGTGGGACAGGGGGTATACGAGCAGTACTTC
TRBV12-3/TRBV12-4,TRBJ1-3,NA,few,CASTPSGRSGNTIYF,TGTGCCAGCACTCCCTCGGGCCGCTCTGGAAACACCATATATTTT